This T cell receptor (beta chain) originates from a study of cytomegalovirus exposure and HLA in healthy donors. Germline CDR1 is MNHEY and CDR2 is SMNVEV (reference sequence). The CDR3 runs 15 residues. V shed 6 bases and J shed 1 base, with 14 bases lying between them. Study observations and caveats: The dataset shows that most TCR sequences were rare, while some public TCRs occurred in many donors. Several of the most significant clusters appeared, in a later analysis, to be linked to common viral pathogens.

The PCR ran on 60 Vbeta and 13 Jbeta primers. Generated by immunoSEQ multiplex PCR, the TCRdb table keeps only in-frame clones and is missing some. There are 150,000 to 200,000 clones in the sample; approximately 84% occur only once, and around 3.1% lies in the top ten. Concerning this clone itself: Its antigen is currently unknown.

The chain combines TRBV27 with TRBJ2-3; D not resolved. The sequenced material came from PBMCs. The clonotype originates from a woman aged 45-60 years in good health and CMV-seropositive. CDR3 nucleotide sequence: TGTGCCAGCAGCACCCTCGGCGAGGGCACAGATACGCAGTATTTT. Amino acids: CASSTLGEGTDTQYF.